Below, 20 T cell receptor beta chains from the same sample are listed, as sequenced in a study of T cell repertoires in cytomegalovirus infection. Their specific antigens are unknown. Via MiXCR, TCRdb re-called the reads, giving one row per CDR3 protein. The sample records hundreds of thousands of distinct CDR3 sequences, around 30% being singletons. Sample: cultured PBMCs, taken from culture after CMV antigen stimulation. The receptors were sampled from a human donor in good health (CMV status not recorded). Some clones in this sample may be carry-over from other donors' samples.

J is TRBJ2-3 and V is TRBV7-9, with D perhaps TRBD2 (6 bases). The CDR3 contains 18 residues. V shed 5 bases and J shed 4 bases, with 25 bases lying between them. From germline, CDR1 is SEHNR and CDR2 FQNEAQ (reference sequence). Here the CDR3 DNA reads TGTGCCAGCAGCCCCCCCTTCCGGTCGCGGGAAATCGCAGATACGCAGTATTTT. Its protein is CASSPPFRSREIADTQYF.

The chain joins TRBV12-3 or TRBV12-4 to TRBJ2-3, with D unresolved. V was clipped by 3 bases and J by 2 bases, with 12 bases between them. CDR3 size: 15 residues. CDR3 sequence: CASSLLSGLTDTQYF. In DNA form, the CDR3 reads TGTGCCAGCAGTTTGTTAAGTGGGCTCACAGATACGCAGTATTTT.

The CDR3 region has the DNA TGTGCCAGCAGCTTAGAGAGGATAGCTTCCTACAATGAGCAGTTCTTC. The encoded protein is CASSLERIASYNEQFF. The chain employs TRBV11-2 and TRBJ2-1; D is ambiguous. Germline V gene lookup returns CDR1 SGHAT and CDR2 FQNNGV. CDR3 length equals 16 residues. Deletions cut 0 bases from V and 1 base from J, with 10 bases between.

This clonotype was seen many times. The J gene is TRBJ2-7, the V gene TRBV7-2, with TRBD1 identical over 8 bases. Germline CDR1 SGHTA, CDR2 FQGNSA. V shed 4 bases and J 4 bases; nucleotides not matched to a gene: 3. The CDR3 has 13 residues. In DNA form, the CDR3 reads TGTGCCAGCAGCTCCCGGACAGGGTACGAGCAGTACTTC. This sequence encodes CASSSRTGYEQYF.

This clonotype came up many times. CDR3 in DNA: TGTGCCAGCAAATGGGACAACTTGAACACTGAAGCTTTCTTT. This translates into CASKWDNLNTEAFF. The chain combines TRBV12-3 or TRBV12-4 with TRBJ1-1, with a weak D call TRBD1 (6 bases). Trimming shortened V by 7 bases and J by 0 bases, and 12 bases separated the two germline ends. This CDR3 spans 14 amino acids.

A remark on this clonotype: The junction and the germline gene differ at one end; a read error may be behind it. The rearrangement joins TRBV6-6 to TRBJ1-5; D is unclear. The germline V gene has CDR1 MNHNY and CDR2 SVGAGI (reference sequence). This CDR3 is 13 amino acids long. CDR3 loop: CASSYGGNRPQHF. The CDR3 coding sequence is TGTGCCAGCAGTTACGGCGGGAATCGGCCCCAGCATTTT.

The rearrangement uses TRBV11-3 and TRBJ2-1; D is possibly TRBD2 (6 bases). The length of the CDR3 is 14 residues. V was clipped by 2 bases and J by 7 bases, with 12 bases between them. Germline V lookup: CDR1 SGHNT, CDR2 YENEEA. The CDR3 spells CASSLSREYNEQFF. The CDR3 nucleotides read TGTGCCAGCAGCTTAAGTCGGGAGTATAATGAGCAGTTCTTC.

A few counts support this clonotype. The chain is built from TRBV2 and TRBJ1-1; no clear D. The CDR3 has 13 amino acids. The V gene lost 10 bases and the J gene lost 0 bases, with 12 bases spanning the gap. The germline CDR1 and CDR2 sequences are SNHLY and FYNNEI. The CDR3 loop reads CAISGEMNTEAFF. The CDR3 region has the DNA TGTGCCATCTCGGGAGAAATGAACACTGAAGCTTTCTTT.

The J gene is TRBJ2-3, the V gene TRBV5-5, with a possible D match to TRBD1 (5 bases). The CDR3 is 14 residues long. Looked up from germline, CDR1 is SGHKS and CDR2 is YYEKEE (reference sequence). Trimming took 7 bases from V and 5 from J, leaving 17 bases between them. The CDR3 loop is CASSTGRVGDTQYF. In nucleotides, the CDR3 is TGTGCCAGCTCGACGGGCAGGGTTGGAGATACGCAGTATTTT. Using reference TRBV5-5 and TRBJ2-3 for the parts outside the CDR3, the full variable domain is DAGVTQSPTHLIKTRGQQVTLRCSPISGHKSVSWYQQVLGQGPQFIFQYYEKEERGRGNFPDRFSARQFPNYSSELNVNALLLGDSALYLCASSTGRVGDTQYFGPGTRLTVL.

The sample holds a few counts of this clonotype. V usage is TRBV12-3 or TRBV12-4 and J usage is TRBJ2-7; 8 bases agree with TRBD2. Trimming took 6 bases from V and 6 from J; bases not matched to a gene: 13. CDR3 length equals 15 residues. The CDR3 here is CASSLRPGTSTEQYF. CDR3 in DNA: TGTGCCAGCAGCCTTCGTCCGGGGACTAGTACCGAGCAGTACTTC.

This rearrangement joins TRBV13 to TRBJ2-7; D perhaps matches TRBD2 (6 bases). The germline V gene has CDR1 PRHDT and CDR2 FYEKMQ (reference sequence). Trimming left V 1 base short and J 5 bases short, with 18 bases between. This CDR3 region has 16 residues. Here the CDR3 DNA reads TGTGCCAGCAGCTTAGACCGTGCTAGCGTAGCAGACGAGCAGTACTTC. Encoded protein: CASSLDRASVADEQYF.

This clonotype has just a few counts. The chain carries TRBV5-1 and TRBJ1-1; D unresolved. Germline V gives CDR1 SGHRS, CDR2 YFSETQ. The ends were cut back, 0 bases at V and 2 bases at J, with 8 bases in the middle. CDR3 size: 14 residues. The CDR3 bases are TGCGCCAGCAGCTTGGAACCGGCTAACACTGAAGCTTTCTTT. Translation: CASSLEPANTEAFF.

This chain links TRBV19 with TRBJ1-5, with 8 bases matching TRBD1. The germline CDR1 and CDR2 sequences are LNHDA and SQIVND (reference sequence). V lost 6 bases to trimming and J lost 3 bases; unmatched junction nucleotides: 4. This CDR3 is built from 14 residues. The CDR3 DNA sequence: TGTGCCAGTAGCATGACAGGGGACAATCAGCCCCAGCATTTT. It encodes CASSMTGDNQPQHF.

Only a few counts were recorded for this clonotype. The CDR3 reads CASSGLTGGGPREQYF. The CDR3 DNA sequence: TGTGCCAGCAGCGGGCTGACTGGCGGGGGGCCGCGGGAGCAGTACTTC. The rearrangement joins TRBV11-3 to TRBJ2-7; 8 bases agree with TRBD2. Germline V gene lookup returns CDR1 SGHNT and CDR2 YENEEA. V shed 5 bases and J 7 bases; nucleotides not matched to a gene: 16. The CDR3 sequence is 16 residues long.

The rearrangement links TRBV23-1 to TRBJ1-6; TRBD1 agrees at 7 bases. TRBV23-1 carries the ORF label, with uncertain function. The CDR3 consists of 16 residues. V was clipped by 4 bases and J by 5 bases; unmatched bases: 8. CDR3 sequence: CASSPKGQSDNSPLHF. The CDR3 DNA sequence: TGCGCCAGCAGTCCAAAGGGACAGAGTGATAATTCACCCCTCCACTTT.

The rearrangement joins TRBV30 to TRBJ2-7, with D perhaps TRBD1 (5 bases). With 4 bases removed from V and 7 bases from J, the gap between germline ends came to 17 bases. The CDR3 has 13 residues. Per the germline V gene, CDR1 is GTSNPN and CDR2 is SVGIG (reference sequence). CDR3 DNA sequence: TGTGCCTGGACCTTCGGGCAGGGCTGGGAGCAGTACTTC. Translation gives CAWTFGQGWEQYF. Full variable domain (outside the CDR3, taken from reference TRBV30 and TRBJ2-7): SQTIHQWPATLVQPVGSPLSLECTVEGTSNPNLYWYRQAAGRGLQLLFYSVGIGQISSEVPQNLSASRPQDRQFILSSKKLLLSDSGFYLCAWTFGQGWEQYFGPGTRLTVT.

The sample holds a few counts of this clonotype. The chain combines TRBV28 with TRBJ2-1, with 7 bases lining up with TRBD2. The CDR3 length is 14 residues. The germline V gene has CDR1 MDHEN and CDR2 SYDVKM. V dropped 5 bases and J dropped 8; count of bases not matched to a gene: 9. This chain's CDR3 is CASSMTRGRDEQFF. As DNA, the CDR3 is TGTGCCAGCAGTATGACTAGAGGGAGGGATGAGCAGTTCTTC.

The CDR3 sequence is CASSFRLGPDTQYF. In DNA, the CDR3 is TGTGCCAGCAGCTTTCGGTTGGGTCCAGATACGCAGTATTTT. This chain joins TRBV7-6 and TRBJ2-3; D is unclear. V dropped 3 bases and J dropped 4 bases, with 11 bases sitting between them. Per the germline V gene, CDR1 is SGHVS and CDR2 is FNYEAQ. The CDR3 has 14 amino acids.

The chain combines TRBV15 with TRBJ2-3, with 11 bases matching TRBD2. Germline CDR1 LNHNV, CDR2 YYDKDF (reference sequence). The CDR3 covers 18 residues. Trimming removed 5 bases from V and 1 base from J; junction bases left unmatched: 11. The CDR3 nucleotides read TGTGCCACCAGCGAAATACTAGCGGGAGTATGGGGCACAGATACGCAGTATTTT. This codes for CATSEILAGVWGTDTQYF.

There are a few counts of this clonotype. The chain joins TRBV20-1 to TRBJ2-1; 16 bases match TRBD2. The CDR3 consists of 19 residues. CDR1 DFQATT and CDR2 SNEGSKA come from the germline V gene (reference sequence). Trimming cost V 0 bases and J 5 bases; bases outside gene matches: 10. The DNA for the CDR3 is TGCAGTGCTAGAGATGTCCCGGGACTAGCGGGAGGGGGACACAATGAGCAGTTCTTC. Translating it yields CSARDVPGLAGGGHNEQFF.